This T cell receptor beta chain originates from a study of human T cells and chemical hapten exposure. Looking at the study overall: Weekly scalp doses of diphenylcyclopropenone were given to patients during the roughly 23-week study.

Overall study findings and caveats: Versus controls, expanded TCRs had significantly more large CDR3 similarity clusters.

The time point denotes: pre-sensitization, week 0. Specified treatment: therapeutic diphenylcyclopropenone sensitization with weekly scalp DPC. Unique molecular identifiers were attached to individual cDNA molecules within the library. MiXCR, applied by TCRdb to the RACE reads, yields one record per CDR3 protein. The sample holds a few hundred thousand distinct CDR3 sequences, 5.5% seen once. CDR3 size: 16 residues. Trimming shortened V by 4 bases and J by 8 bases, and 22 bases separated the two germline ends. Per the germline V gene, CDR1 is SGHRS and CDR2 is YFSETQ. With respect to this clonotype: Its target is unknown.

The receptor was derived from a young woman with alopecia areata. Some clones in this sample may be carry-over from other donors' samples. The rearrangement joins TRBV5-1 to TRBJ2-1; the D gene is possibly TRBD2 (6 bases). The material sequenced was whole blood, taken in connection with sensitization to the hapten diphenylcyclopropenone (DPC). The CDR3 coding sequence is TGCGCCAGCAGCACCCGCGCAGTTTACCGCGGGGATGAGCAGTTCTTC. Its translation is CASSTRAVYRGDEQFF.